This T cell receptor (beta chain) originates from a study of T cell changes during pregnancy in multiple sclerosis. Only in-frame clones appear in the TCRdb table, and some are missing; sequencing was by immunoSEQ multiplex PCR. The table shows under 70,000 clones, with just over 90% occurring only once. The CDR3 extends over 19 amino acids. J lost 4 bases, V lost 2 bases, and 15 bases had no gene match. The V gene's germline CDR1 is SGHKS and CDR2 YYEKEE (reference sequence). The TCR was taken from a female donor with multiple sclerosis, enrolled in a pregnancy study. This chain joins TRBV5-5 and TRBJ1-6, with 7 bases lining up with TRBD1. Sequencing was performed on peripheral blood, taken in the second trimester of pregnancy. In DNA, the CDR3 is TGTGCCAGCAGCTTTCTCCCAATTACAGGGGCGTCTTATAATTCACCCCTCCACTTT. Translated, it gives CASSFLPITGASYNSPLHF.